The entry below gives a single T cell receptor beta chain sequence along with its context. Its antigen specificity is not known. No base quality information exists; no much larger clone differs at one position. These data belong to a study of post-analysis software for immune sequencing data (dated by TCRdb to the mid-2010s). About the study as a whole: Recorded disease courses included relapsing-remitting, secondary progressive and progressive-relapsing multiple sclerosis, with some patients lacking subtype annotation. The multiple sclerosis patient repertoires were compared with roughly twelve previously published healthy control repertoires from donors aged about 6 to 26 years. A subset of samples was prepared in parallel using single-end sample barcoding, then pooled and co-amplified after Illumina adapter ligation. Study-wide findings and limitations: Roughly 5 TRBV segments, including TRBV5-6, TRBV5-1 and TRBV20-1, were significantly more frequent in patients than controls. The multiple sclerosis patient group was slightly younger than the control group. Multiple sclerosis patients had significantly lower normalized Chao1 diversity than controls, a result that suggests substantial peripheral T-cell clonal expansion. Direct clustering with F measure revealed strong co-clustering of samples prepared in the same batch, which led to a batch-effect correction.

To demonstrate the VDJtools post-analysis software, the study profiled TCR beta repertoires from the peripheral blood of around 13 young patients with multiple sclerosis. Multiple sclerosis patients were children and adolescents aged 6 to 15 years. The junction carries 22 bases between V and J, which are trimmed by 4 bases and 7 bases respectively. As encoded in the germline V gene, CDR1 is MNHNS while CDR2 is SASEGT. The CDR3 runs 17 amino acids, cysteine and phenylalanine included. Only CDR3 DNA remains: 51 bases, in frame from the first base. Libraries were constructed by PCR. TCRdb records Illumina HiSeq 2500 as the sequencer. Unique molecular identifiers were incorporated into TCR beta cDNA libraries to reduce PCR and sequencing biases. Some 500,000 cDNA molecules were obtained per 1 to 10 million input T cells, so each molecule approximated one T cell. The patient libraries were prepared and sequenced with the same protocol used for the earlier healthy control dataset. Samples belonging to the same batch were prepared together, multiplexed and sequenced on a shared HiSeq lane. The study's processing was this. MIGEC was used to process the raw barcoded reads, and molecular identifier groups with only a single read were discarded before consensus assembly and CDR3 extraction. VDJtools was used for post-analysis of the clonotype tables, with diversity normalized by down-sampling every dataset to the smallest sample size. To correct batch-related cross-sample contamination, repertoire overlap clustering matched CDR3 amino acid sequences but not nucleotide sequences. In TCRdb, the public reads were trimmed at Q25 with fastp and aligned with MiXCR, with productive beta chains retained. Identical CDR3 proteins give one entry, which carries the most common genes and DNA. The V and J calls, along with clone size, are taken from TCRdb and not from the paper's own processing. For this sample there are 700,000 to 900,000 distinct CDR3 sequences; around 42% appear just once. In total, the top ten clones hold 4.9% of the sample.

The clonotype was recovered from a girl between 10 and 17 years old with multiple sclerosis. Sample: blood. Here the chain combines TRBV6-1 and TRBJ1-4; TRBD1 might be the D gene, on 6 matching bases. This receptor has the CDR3 CASSGSYGGEIGEKLFF. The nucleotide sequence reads TGTGCCAGCAGTGGATCTTATGGGGGCGAGATTGGTGAAAAACTGTTTTTT.